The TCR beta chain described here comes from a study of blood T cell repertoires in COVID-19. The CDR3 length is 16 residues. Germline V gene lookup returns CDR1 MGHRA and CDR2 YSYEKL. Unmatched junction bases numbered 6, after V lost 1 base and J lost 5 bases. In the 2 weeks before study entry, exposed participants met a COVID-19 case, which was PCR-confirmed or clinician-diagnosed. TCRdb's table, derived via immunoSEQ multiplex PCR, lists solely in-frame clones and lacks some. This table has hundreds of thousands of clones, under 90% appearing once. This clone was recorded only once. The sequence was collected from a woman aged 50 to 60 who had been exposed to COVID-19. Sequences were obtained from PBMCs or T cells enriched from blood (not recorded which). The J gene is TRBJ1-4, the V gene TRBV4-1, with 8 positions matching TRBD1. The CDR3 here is CASSQGRTGKNEKLFF. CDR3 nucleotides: TGCGCCAGCAGCCAAGGAAGGACAGGGAAGAATGAAAAACTGTTTTTT.